Each of the 10 T cell receptor beta chains below was sequenced from the same sample in a study of naive and memory T cell subsets. Their target antigens are unknown. The beta constant-region primer was an equimolar mix of two oligonucleotides covering TRBC1 and TRBC2. Nested alpha and beta constant-region primers with the SP2 primer drove four PCR rounds on ligated cDNA. TCRdb processed the UMI-ligation and nested PCR reads anew with MiXCR; each CDR3 protein has one entry. The profile shows roughly 100,000 distinct CDR3 sequences, 13% to 15% of them singletons. Study findings and constraints: Naive repertoires, especially CD8, held a few larger clonotypes, possibly memory cells re-expressing CD45RA.

Specimen: naive CD8+ T cells from blood. Every receptor here comes from a human donor in good health.

In this sample, this clonotype turned up many times. This chain links TRBV5-1 with TRBJ1-6; D ambiguous. This CDR3 has 14 amino acids. Trimming removed 7 bases from V and 0 bases from J, with 8 bases in between. The germline V gene has CDR1 SGHRS and CDR2 YFSETQ. DNA for the CDR3: TGCGCCAGCGTGAAGAGCTCCTATAATTCACCCCTCCACTTT. Its protein is CASVKSSYNSPLHF.

This clonotype was picked up a small number of times. The chain is built from TRBV7-6 and TRBJ1-1; TRBD1 matches at 8 bases. V lost 0 bases, J lost 1 base, and 4 bases stayed unmatched. The length of the CDR3 is 16 residues. The germline gives CDR1 SGHVS, CDR2 FNYEAQ. CDR3 residues: CASSLATGGANTEAFF. CDR3 nucleotide sequence: TGTGCCAGCAGCTTAGCAACAGGGGGGGCGAACACTGAAGCTTTCTTT. The variable domain in full, with the rest retrieved from reference TRBV7-6 and TRBJ1-1, is GAGVSQSPRYKVTKRGQDVALRCDPISGHVSLYWYRQALGQGPEFLTYFNYEAQQDKSGLPNDRFSAERPEGSISTLTIQRTEQRDSAMYRCASSLATGGANTEAFFGQGTRLTVV.

This clonotype was seen repeatedly, ten times or more. The chain links TRBV12-3 or TRBV12-4 to TRBJ2-2; tentative D call: TRBD1 (6 bases). V shed 3 bases and J shed 1 base, with 30 bases lying between them. The length of the CDR3 is 22 residues. The CDR3 spells CASSLLTPRHRDGRWNTGELFF. The CDR3 DNA reads as TGTGCCAGCAGTTTGCTTACTCCACGACACAGGGATGGAAGGTGGAACACCGGGGAGCTGTTTTTT.

V usage is TRBV4-3 and J usage is TRBJ1-6; 7 bases map to TRBD1. Germline V CDR1 and CDR2: LGHNA, YSLEER. V was pared by 1 base and J by 8 bases, with 5 bases of the junction left unmatched. This CDR3 comprises 15 residues. The CDR3 here is CASSQVGQGDSPLHF. DNA for the CDR3: TGCGCCAGCAGCCAAGTCGGTCAGGGGGATTCACCCCTCCACTTT.

This clonotype was counted many times. The chain recombines TRBV5-1 with TRBJ1-1; TRBD1 might be the D (5 bases). Trimming stripped 4 bases from V and 7 bases from J, with 8 bases between. The CDR3 has 11 amino acids. Per the germline V gene, CDR1 is SGHRS and CDR2 is YFSETQ. CDR3: CASSQGGEAFF. In nucleotides, the CDR3 is TGCGCCAGCAGCCAGGGTGGTGAAGCTTTCTTT.

There are many counts of this clonotype. The chain uses TRBV28 and TRBJ2-3; possibly TRBD2 for D (6 bases). The CDR3 sequence is 15 residues long. CDR1 is MDHEN and CDR2 is SYDVKM in the germline V gene. V was trimmed by 1 base and J by 1 base, leaving 9 bases between them. The CDR3, as DNA: TGTGCCAGCAGTTTATTGGGGGGAGGCACAGATACGCAGTATTTT. Protein: CASSLLGGGTDTQYF.

In regard to this clonotype: This CDR3 is missing its conserved last phenylalanine or tryptophan, likely due to a read error. The chain has TRBV7-9 and TRBJ2-1, with TRBD1 identical over 10 bases. The CDR3 extends over 15 amino acids. With 5 bases clipped from V and 5 bases from J, the junction kept 6 bases outside the gene matches. Germline CDR1 SEHNR, CDR2 FQNEAQ (reference sequence). CDR3 coding DNA: TGTGCCAGCAGCCATCGACAGGGGGCTGACAATGAGCAGTTCCTC. This encodes CASSHRQGADNEQFL.

This clonotype was counted between two and nine times. The chain links TRBV20-1 to TRBJ2-7, with 8 bases lining up with TRBD1. J lost 2 bases, V lost 6 bases, and 3 bases had no gene match. The CDR3 is made up of 12 amino acids. Germline assignment: CDR1 DFQATT and CDR2 SNEGSKA (reference sequence). CDR3 in DNA: TGCAGTGCCGGACAGGGTCCCTACGAGCAGTACTTC. Amino acids: CSAGQGPYEQYF.

This clonotype showed up just a few times. This chain links TRBV20-1 with TRBJ2-4; D ambiguous. Deletions cut 2 bases from V and 0 bases from J, with 14 bases between. This CDR3 has 16 residues. Germline CDR1 DFQATT, CDR2 SNEGSKA (reference sequence). CDR3 nucleotides: TGCAGTGCTAGACCCCAGGACGGGCTAGCCAAAAACATTCAGTACTTC. Protein sequence: CSARPQDGLAKNIQYF.

CDR3 sequence reads: CASSQWTGSNQPQHF. In DNA form, the CDR3 reads TGCGCCAGCAGTCAATGGACAGGCAGCAATCAGCCCCAGCATTTT. The chain uses TRBV23-1 and TRBJ1-5; TRBD1 matches 7 bases. TRBV23-1 is treated as an ORF (open reading frame) with a function not yet certain. Trimming at V came to 1 base and at J to 1 base, leaving 1 base not matched to a gene. This CDR3 contains 15 residues.